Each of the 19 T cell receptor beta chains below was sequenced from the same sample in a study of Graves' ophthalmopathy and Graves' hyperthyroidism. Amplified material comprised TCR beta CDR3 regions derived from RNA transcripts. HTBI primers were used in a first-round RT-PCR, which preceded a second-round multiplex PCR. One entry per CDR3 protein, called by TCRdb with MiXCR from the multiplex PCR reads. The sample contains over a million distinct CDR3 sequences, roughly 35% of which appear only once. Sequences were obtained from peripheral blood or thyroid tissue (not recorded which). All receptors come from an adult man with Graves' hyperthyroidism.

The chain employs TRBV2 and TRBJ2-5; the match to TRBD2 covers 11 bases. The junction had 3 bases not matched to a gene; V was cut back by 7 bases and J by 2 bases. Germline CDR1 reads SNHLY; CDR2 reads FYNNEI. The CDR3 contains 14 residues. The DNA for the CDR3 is TGTGCCAGCAACCTAGCGGGGGGTCAAGAGACCCAGTACTTC. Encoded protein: CASNLAGGQETQYF.

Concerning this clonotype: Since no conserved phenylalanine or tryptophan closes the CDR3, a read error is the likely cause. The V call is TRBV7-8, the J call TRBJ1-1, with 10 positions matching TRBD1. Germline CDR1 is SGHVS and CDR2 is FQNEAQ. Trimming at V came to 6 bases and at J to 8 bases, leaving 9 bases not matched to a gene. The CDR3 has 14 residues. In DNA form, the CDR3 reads TGTGCCAGCAGGTCTGGGACAGGGGTTGCAGAAGCTTTCCTT. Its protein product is CASRSGTGVAEAFL.

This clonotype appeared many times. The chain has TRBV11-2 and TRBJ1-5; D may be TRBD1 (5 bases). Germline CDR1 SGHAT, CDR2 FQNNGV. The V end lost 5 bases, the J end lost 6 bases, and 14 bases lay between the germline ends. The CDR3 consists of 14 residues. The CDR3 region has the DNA TGTGCCAGCAGCCGGGGCAGCGGGGGTCAGCCCCAGCATTTT. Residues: CASSRGSGGQPQHF.

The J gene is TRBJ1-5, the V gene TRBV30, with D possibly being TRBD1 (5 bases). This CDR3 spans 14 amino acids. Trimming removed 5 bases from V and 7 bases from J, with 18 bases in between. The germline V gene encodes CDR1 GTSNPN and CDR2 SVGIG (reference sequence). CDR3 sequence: CAWDRDGARQPQHF. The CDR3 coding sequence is TGTGCCTGGGACCGGGACGGGGCCAGGCAGCCCCAGCATTTT.

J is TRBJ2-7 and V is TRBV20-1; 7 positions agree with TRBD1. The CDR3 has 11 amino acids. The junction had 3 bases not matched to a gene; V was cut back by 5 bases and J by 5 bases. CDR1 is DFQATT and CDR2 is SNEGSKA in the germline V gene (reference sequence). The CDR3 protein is CSADRDHEQYF. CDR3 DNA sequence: TGCAGTGCTGACAGGGACCACGAGCAGTACTTC.

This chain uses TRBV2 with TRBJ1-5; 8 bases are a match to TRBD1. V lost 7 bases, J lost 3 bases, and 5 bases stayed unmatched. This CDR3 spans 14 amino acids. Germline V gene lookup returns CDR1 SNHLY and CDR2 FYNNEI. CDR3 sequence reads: CASNTGGLNQPQHF. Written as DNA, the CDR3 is TGTGCCAGCAATACAGGGGGGCTCAATCAGCCCCAGCATTTT.

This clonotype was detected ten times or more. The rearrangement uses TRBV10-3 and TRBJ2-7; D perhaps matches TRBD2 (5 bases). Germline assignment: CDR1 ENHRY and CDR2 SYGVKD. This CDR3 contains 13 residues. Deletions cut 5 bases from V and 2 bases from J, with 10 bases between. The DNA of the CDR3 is TGTGCCATCAGTACGAGGGTCGCCTACGAGCAGTACTTC. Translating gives CAISTRVAYEQYF.

The CDR3 DNA sequence: TGCAGCGTTCCCGGGTCCGGTGGCTACACCTTC. Amino acid sequence: CSVPGSGGYTF. The chain recombines TRBV29-1 with TRBJ1-2; no definite D call. V dropped 5 bases and J dropped 7 bases, with 11 bases sitting between them. Per the germline V gene, CDR1 is SQVTM and CDR2 is ANQGSEA. The CDR3 length is 11 residues. Combining the CDR3 with reference TRBV29-1 and TRBJ1-2 gives the whole variable domain SAVISQKPSRDICQRGTSLTIQCQVDSQVTMMFWYRQQPGQSLTLIATANQGSEATYESGFVIDKFPISRPNLTFSTLTVSNMSPEDSSIYLCSVPGSGGYTFGSGTRLTVV.

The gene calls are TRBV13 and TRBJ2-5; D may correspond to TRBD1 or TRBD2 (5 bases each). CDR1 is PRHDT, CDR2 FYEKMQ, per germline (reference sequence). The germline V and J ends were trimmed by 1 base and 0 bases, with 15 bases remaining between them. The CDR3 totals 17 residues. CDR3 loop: CASSLVGDLDNQETQYF. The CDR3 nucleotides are TGTGCCAGCAGCTTAGTGGGGGATCTGGACAACCAAGAGACCCAGTACTTC.

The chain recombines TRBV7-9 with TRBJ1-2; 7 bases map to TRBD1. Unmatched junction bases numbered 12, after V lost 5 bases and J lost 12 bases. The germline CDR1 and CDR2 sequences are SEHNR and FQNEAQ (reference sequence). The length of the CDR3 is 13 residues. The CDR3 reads CASSVDRDSGNTF. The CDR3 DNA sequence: TGTGCCAGCAGCGTAGACAGGGATTCTGGAAACACCTTC.

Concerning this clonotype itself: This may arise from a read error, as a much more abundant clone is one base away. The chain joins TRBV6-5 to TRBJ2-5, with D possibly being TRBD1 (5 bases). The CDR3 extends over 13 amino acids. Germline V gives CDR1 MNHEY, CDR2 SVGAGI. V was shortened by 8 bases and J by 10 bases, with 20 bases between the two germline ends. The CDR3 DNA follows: TGTGCCAGCCGCGGAGAAACTACAGGAATCCAGTACTTC. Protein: CASRGETTGIQYF.

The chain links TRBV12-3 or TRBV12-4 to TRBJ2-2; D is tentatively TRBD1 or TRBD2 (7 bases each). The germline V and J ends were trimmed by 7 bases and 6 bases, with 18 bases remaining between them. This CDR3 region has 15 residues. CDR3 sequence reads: CASTRGQGGSGELFF. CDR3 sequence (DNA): TGTGCCAGCACTCGAGGCCAGGGGGGGTCCGGGGAGCTGTTTTTT.

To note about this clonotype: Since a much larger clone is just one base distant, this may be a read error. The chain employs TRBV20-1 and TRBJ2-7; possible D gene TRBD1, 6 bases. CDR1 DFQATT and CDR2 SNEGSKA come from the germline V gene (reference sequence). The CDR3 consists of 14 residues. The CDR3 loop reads CSASGQFRFYEQCF. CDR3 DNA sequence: TGCAGTGCTAGCGGACAGTTTCGGTTCTACGAGCAGTGCTTC.

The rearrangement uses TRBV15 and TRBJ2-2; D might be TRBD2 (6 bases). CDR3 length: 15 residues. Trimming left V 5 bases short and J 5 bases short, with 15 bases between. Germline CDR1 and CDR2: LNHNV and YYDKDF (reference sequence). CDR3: CATSSSGRLTGELFF. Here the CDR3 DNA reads TGTGCCACCAGCTCGAGCGGGCGGCTAACCGGGGAGCTGTTTTTT.

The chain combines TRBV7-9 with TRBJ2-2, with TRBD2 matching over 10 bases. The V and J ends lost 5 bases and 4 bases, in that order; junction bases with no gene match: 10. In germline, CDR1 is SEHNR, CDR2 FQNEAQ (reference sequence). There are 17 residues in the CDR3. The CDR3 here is CASSQDWLAGATGELFF. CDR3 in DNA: TGTGCCAGCAGCCAAGATTGGCTAGCGGGAGCCACCGGGGAGCTGTTTTTT.

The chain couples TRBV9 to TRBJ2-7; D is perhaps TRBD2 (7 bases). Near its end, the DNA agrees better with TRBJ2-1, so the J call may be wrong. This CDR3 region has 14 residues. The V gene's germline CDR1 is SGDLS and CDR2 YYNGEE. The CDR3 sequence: CASSEGGIGQEQFF. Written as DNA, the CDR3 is TGTGCCAGCAGCGAGGGGGGGATCGGACAGGAGCAGTTCTTC.

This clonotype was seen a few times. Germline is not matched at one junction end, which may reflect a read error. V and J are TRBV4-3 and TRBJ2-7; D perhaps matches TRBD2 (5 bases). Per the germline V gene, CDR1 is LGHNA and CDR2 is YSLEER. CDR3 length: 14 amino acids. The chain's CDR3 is CASNQGSGGYEQYF. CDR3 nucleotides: TGCGCCAGCAACCAAGGGTCTGGAGGATACGAGCAGTACTTC.

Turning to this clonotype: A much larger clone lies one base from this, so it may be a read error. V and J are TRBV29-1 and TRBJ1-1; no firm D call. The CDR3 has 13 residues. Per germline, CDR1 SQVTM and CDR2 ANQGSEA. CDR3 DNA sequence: TGCAGCGTAGCCGCCCGGGAGGTTACTGAAGTTTTCTTT. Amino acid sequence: CSVAAREVTEVFF.

CDR3 sequence: CASRPEGAGNSPLHF. DNA of the CDR3: TGTGCCAGCAGACCGGAGGGGGCTGGTAATTCACCCCTCCACTTT. The chain uses TRBV28 and TRBJ1-6; 7 bases are a match to TRBD1. The V and J ends lost 6 bases and 6 bases, in that order; junction bases with no gene match: 8. The CDR3 covers 15 residues. Looked up from germline, CDR1 is MDHEN and CDR2 is SYDVKM.